What follows is one TCR beta chain and its context. Its antigen is not yet known. Base qualities are not at hand, and no much larger clone is one base apart. The CDR3 regions of human TCRbeta chains were analyzed by immunosequencing. Concerning the study's data processing: Repertoire TCRs were matched against a reference library of SARS-CoV-2-specific TCRs generated with the MIRA antigen-specificity platform. Breadth was defined as the fraction of unique TCRs that were SARS-CoV-2-associated. Depth was defined as the fraction of total T cells that were SARS-CoV-2-associated. Each spike-specific TCR was assigned to its reactive spike region and to a CD4 or CD8 class using the MIRA data. Log10-transformed breadth and depth values were compared by one-way ANOVA with Sidak's multiple comparisons tests. TCRdb provides this immuneACCESS table in a form limited to in-frame rearrangements. Some clones are lacking; in checked studies, under half of them reflect an unresolved V gene, and why the rest are absent is not known. V, J and clone size are taken as reported in that table, and D and trimming were inferred from the DNA itself. The sample table holds over 120,000 clones, of which about nine tenths were seen once. Roughly 1.7% of the sample is held by the ten biggest clonotypes.

The data stem from a study of T cell responses to AZD1222 COVID-19 vaccine (TCRdb year 2021). About the investigation overall: TCR sequencing was performed for roughly 240 trial participants, of whom about 200 were given two doses of AZD1222 and approximately 26 were given two doses of MenACWY control vaccine. Trial participants were enrolled by age into subgroups of 18-55, 56-69 and 70-plus years, and around 150, 28 and 57 TCR-sequenced participants, respectively, were included in these subgroups.

The label giving this sample's time point can be read as: about 28 days (+/-7) after the second vaccine dose. Because spike-specific TCR depth and breadth did not differ between the two schedules, AZD1222 recipients who got a second dose at roughly 4 weeks were pooled with those who got a second dose at roughly 12 weeks. Vaccinee samples came from UK trials COV001 and COV002, including a single-blind randomized controlled phase 2/3 trial of AZD1222 (ChAdOx1 nCoV-19) in healthy adults. For TCRbeta chain sequencing, PBMC samples were collected from trial participants at day 0 and at day 28 after the second dose. Points the paper makes about the study in general: The vaccine-associated CD4 TCRs covered the entire spike protein, and the dominant responses fell in regions 160-218 and 743-854. Reportedly, close to half of the unique spike-specific TCRs recognized epitopes lying outside the regions that are mutated in the B.1.351 and B.1.1.7 variants. Conclusions about previously exposed vaccinees are limited, since just six or seven AZD1222 recipients were seropositive for SARS-CoV-2 at baseline. After two AZD1222 doses, both the breadth and the depth of spike-specific TCRs were significantly higher than at day 0 and than in MenACWY recipients. The 56-69-year group was small, and its depth increase did not reach significance, likely because of low power. Because no day 14 peak-response samples were available, the repertoires could be characterized only after the peak T cell response. Most participants were white British and females outnumbered males, and the authors suggested that clonal diversity may have been underestimated.

From the germline V gene, CDR1 is MNHEY and CDR2 is SVGEGT. V and J lose 6 bases and 1 base, and a span of 9 bases separates them. From the cysteine through the phenylalanine, the CDR3 covers 13 amino acids. The kept DNA is CDR3 alone, 39 bases in frame from the first base. The sequence derives from an adult who received the AZD1222 COVID-19 vaccine. This material consisted of peripheral blood, taken 28 days after the second AZD1222 dose. The sequence joins TRBV6-2 or TRBV6-3 to TRBJ1-1; no confident D gene assignment can be made. The CDR3 protein is CASSRTENTEAFF. DNA sequence: TGTGCCAGCAGCCGCACGGAGAACACTGAAGCTTTCTTT.